Presented here are 8 T cell receptor beta chains from one specimen sequenced in a study of shared clonotypes between healthy human individuals. Profiled with immunoSEQ multiplex PCR; TCRdb holds only in-frame clones, not every one. The table records some 2,400,000 clones, 95% of them present only once. Material: naive CD4+ T cells sorted from blood. Subset here: CD45RA+ positively selected. The receptors shown here come from a man aged 18 to 29 in good health.

This chain connects TRBV6-6 to TRBJ1-2, with TRBD1 matching over 7 bases. Germline assignment: CDR1 MNHNY and CDR2 SVGAGI (reference sequence). After removal of 6 bases from V and 2 bases from J, the junction contained 9 bases not matched to a gene. This CDR3 has 15 amino acids. CDR3 amino acids: CASRGGTAGNYGYTF. The CDR3 region has the DNA TGTGCCAGCAGAGGCGGGACAGCCGGCAACTATGGCTACACCTTC.

Turning to this clone: No DNA is shown, since the ends of the CDR3 on it are uncertain; the CDR3 is the one TCRdb lists. The CDR3 reads CAWSRAGHTQYF. V is TRBV30 and J is TRBJ2-3. The CDR3 length is 12 residues, termini included. The germline gives CDR1 GTSNPN, CDR2 SVGIG (reference sequence).

V gene TRBV6-5 combines with J gene TRBJ2-3, with a possible D match to TRBD1 (6 bases). Germline V lookup: CDR1 MNHEY, CDR2 SVGAGI. The ends were cut back, 7 bases at V and 3 bases at J, with 11 bases in the middle. This CDR3 has 13 residues. CDR3 region: CASTLQGTDTQYF. In DNA form, the CDR3 reads TGTGCCAGCACCCTACAGGGTACAGATACGCAGTATTTT.

The chain has TRBV18 and TRBJ2-7, with a possible D match to TRBD1 (5 bases). This CDR3 spans 15 amino acids. From germline, CDR1 is KGHSH and CDR2 LQKENI. Trimming removed 2 bases at V and 1 base at J, with 12 bases between. CDR3 loop: CASSPGQTKSYEQYF. CDR3 nucleotide sequence: TGTGCCAGCTCACCAGGACAAACGAAATCCTACGAGCAGTACTTC.

In this sample, this clone turned up once. The rearrangement links TRBV28 to TRBJ1-2, with TRBD1 as a possible D gene (6 bases). Germline assignment: CDR1 MDHEN and CDR2 SYDVKM. V was pared by 6 bases and J by 6 bases, with 14 bases between. The CDR3 covers 13 residues. CDR3 nucleotides: TGTGCCAGCAGGAGGGGGGCGTTTGATGGCTACACCTTC. Its protein product is CASRRGAFDGYTF.

This clone appeared once. The rearrangement uses TRBV6-1 and TRBJ2-7; 9 bases are a match to TRBD1. Germline lookup yields CDR1 MNHNS and CDR2 SASEGT. The CDR3 contains 17 residues. The V segment lost 4 bases and the J segment 0 bases; nucleotides outside the gene matches: 10. This CDR3 is CASSGRLQGAPSYEQYF. CDR3 coding DNA: TGTGCCAGCAGTGGTCGTCTACAGGGGGCCCCCTCCTACGAGCAGTACTTC.

The chain combines TRBV4-3 with TRBJ2-1; 12 positions agree with TRBD2. The germline V gene encodes CDR1 LGHNA and CDR2 YSLEER. This CDR3 is built from 13 residues. After removal of 4 bases from V and 11 bases from J, the junction contained 3 bases not matched to a gene. The DNA of the CDR3 is TGCGCCAGCAGCCCAGGACTAGCGGGAAAGCAGTTCTTC. This sequence encodes CASSPGLAGKQFF.

CDR3 in DNA: TGCGCCAGCAGCCAACCCGGGACCCCGTGCACCTTC. Translation gives CASSQPGTPCTF. J is TRBJ1-2 and V is TRBV5-1; TRBD1 might be the D (5 bases). The germline V gene has CDR1 SGHRS and CDR2 YFSETQ. The ends were cut back, 4 bases at V and 13 bases at J, with 17 bases in the middle. The CDR3 is 12 residues long.